The 17 T cell receptor beta chains below were found in one sample sequenced in a study of blood T cell repertoires in COVID-19 (dated by TCRdb to the early 2020s). Receptor libraries were prepared by the immunoSEQ multiplex PCR assay. TCRdb stores this immuneACCESS table with in-frame sequences only. Part of the clones is absent; in the studies checked, under half of the shortfall reflects unresolved V genes, and no reason is known for the rest. This sample comprises under 55,000 clones, around 86% of them detected only once. The ten top clones hold 25% to 30% of the sample. The sample was peripheral blood. The receptors were gathered from a human donor in a cohort sampled during active COVID-19.

The chain joins TRBV19 to TRBJ1-3; D unclear. V lost 6 bases, J lost 0 bases, and 18 bases lay in between. Germline lookup yields CDR1 LNHDA and CDR2 SQIVND (reference sequence). The CDR3 has 17 amino acids. CDR3: CASRGKGGGRSGNTIYF. DNA for the CDR3: TGTGCCAGTAGAGGGAAGGGCGGAGGACGCTCTGGAAACACCATATATTTT.

This chain joins TRBV18 and TRBJ1-1; 9 bases fit TRBD1. Germline CDR1 and CDR2: KGHSH and LQKENI. The CDR3 is 15 amino acids. V was pared by 3 bases and J by 4 bases, with 6 bases of the junction left unmatched. This CDR3 is CASSPTGTGTTEAFF. Here the CDR3 DNA reads TGTGCCAGCTCACCGACGGGGACAGGGACCACTGAAGCTTTCTTT.

The chain links TRBV4-2 to TRBJ2-5; a possible D gene is TRBD2 (6 bases). Germline CDR1 reads LGHNA; CDR2 reads YNFKEQ. The CDR3 contains 16 residues. V lost 4 bases and J lost 4, with 19 bases in between. The CDR3 region has the DNA TGTGCCAGCAGCCCCCAGAGACTAGTGATTCCAGAGACCCAGTACTTC. Protein product: CASSPQRLVIPETQYF.

The rearrangement uses TRBV2 and TRBJ1-1; perhaps TRBD1 as D (5 bases). This CDR3 has 14 amino acids. The germline V and J ends were trimmed by 2 bases and 4 bases, with 11 bases remaining between them. Germline CDR1 is SNHLY and CDR2 is FYNNEI. The CDR3 region is CASSEQTQGTEAFF. The CDR3, as DNA: TGTGCCAGCAGTGAACAGACGCAGGGCACTGAAGCTTTCTTT.

J is TRBJ2-2 and V is TRBV11-2, with TRBD1 matching 7 bases. Germline CDR1 reads SGHAT; CDR2 reads FQNNGV. Trimming at V came to 3 bases and at J to 4 bases, leaving 5 bases not matched to a gene. CDR3 length: 15 amino acids. The CDR3 sequence: CASSFNSGGTGELFF. In nucleotides, the CDR3 is TGTGCCAGCAGCTTTAATTCAGGGGGCACCGGGGAGCTGTTTTTT.

The V gene is TRBV6-1, the J gene TRBJ1-2; no clear D gene. The CDR3 sequence is 13 residues long. Germline values: CDR1 MNHNS, CDR2 SASEGT. V shed 2 bases and J shed 4 bases, with 8 bases lying between them. The chain's CDR3 is CASSEQAGYGYTF. DNA of the CDR3: TGTGCCAGCAGTGAACAGGCAGGCTATGGCTACACCTTC.

V is TRBV30 and J is TRBJ2-7; D is perhaps TRBD1 (5 bases). Germline values: CDR1 GTSNPN, CDR2 SVGIG (reference sequence). The CDR3 spans 12 residues. Trimming pared 5 bases from V and 0 bases from J, leaving 8 bases between. The CDR3 sequence is CAWGASSYEQYF. CDR3 nucleotides: TGTGCCTGGGGGGCTAGCTCCTACGAGCAGTACTTC.

CDR3 in amino acids: CASSHTSAWGEQFF. CDR3 DNA: TGTGCCAGCAGCCACACTAGCGCCTGGGGTGAGCAGTTCTTC. V gene TRBV14 combines with J gene TRBJ2-1; 7 bases map to TRBD2. Germline trimming cut 3 bases from V and 9 bases from J; bases unmatched to any gene: 8. The germline V gene has CDR1 SGHDN and CDR2 FVKESK. This CDR3 has 14 amino acids.

The chain has TRBV2 and TRBJ2-1; D might be TRBD1 (5 bases). Trimming took 5 bases from V and 7 from J, leaving 15 bases between them. CDR3 size: 14 residues. Germline lookup yields CDR1 SNHLY and CDR2 FYNNEI. The CDR3 protein is CASSPRALQNEQFF. In DNA, the CDR3 is TGTGCCAGCAGTCCCAGGGCCTTACAGAATGAGCAGTTCTTC.

The rearrangement joins TRBV19 to TRBJ2-1, with D possibly being TRBD2 (6 bases). With 7 bases removed from V and 0 bases from J, the gap between germline ends came to 19 bases. This CDR3 contains 17 residues. Germline V gene lookup returns CDR1 LNHDA and CDR2 SQIVND (reference sequence). The CDR3 DNA reads TGTGCCAGTAAACAGACTAGTTTAATAAGCTCCTACAATGAGCAGTTCTTC. Its translation is CASKQTSLISSYNEQFF.

V gene TRBV7-9 combines with J gene TRBJ2-5; 8 nucleotides agree with TRBD2. J lost 1 base, V lost 1 base, and 5 bases had no gene match. The CDR3 is 16 residues long. Germline V gives CDR1 SEHNR, CDR2 FQNEAQ (reference sequence). This chain's CDR3 is CASSLVSGGFQETQYF. CDR3 nucleotides: TGTGCCAGCAGCTTAGTCAGCGGGGGCTTCCAAGAGACCCAGTACTTC.

This clone appeared a single time. The chain uses TRBV5-1 and TRBJ1-4; tentatively, D is TRBD1 (5 bases). The CDR3 loop spans 15 amino acids. Germline V lookup: CDR1 SGHRS, CDR2 YFSETQ. V lost 1 base and J 3 bases, leaving 10 bases between the germline ends. CDR3 DNA: TGCGCCAGCAGCTTGCTTTGGGGGGCTAATGAAAAACTGTTTTTT. Translation gives CASSLLWGANEKLFF.

The chain couples TRBV10-3 to TRBJ2-3, with D possibly matching TRBD1 (5 bases). V was cut by 6 bases and J by 0 bases, with 22 bases left in between. CDR1 is ENHRY and CDR2 is SYGVKD in the germline V gene. This CDR3 spans 18 amino acids. CDR3 residues: CAISRVGVTQTSTDTQYF. As DNA, the CDR3 is TGTGCCATCAGCAGGGTAGGGGTAACCCAAACTAGCACAGATACGCAGTATTTT.

This chain links TRBV18 with TRBJ2-7; tentatively, D is TRBD1 (5 bases). CDR3 length: 15 amino acids. The ends were cut back, 0 bases at V and 0 bases at J, with 9 bases in the middle. The germline gives CDR1 KGHSH, CDR2 LQKENI. CDR3 amino acids: CASSPPSQGSYEQYF. The CDR3 nucleotides read TGTGCCAGCTCACCACCCTCTCAGGGCTCCTACGAGCAGTACTTC.

This clone turned up a few times. The chain joins TRBV5-1 to TRBJ2-7; 11 positions agree with TRBD2. The length of the CDR3 is 15 residues. J gave up 6 bases and V 0 bases, and 5 bases lay outside the gene matches. Germline-derived CDR1 and CDR2 are SGHRS and YFSETQ. CDR3 protein: CASSLGVAGGLEQYF. For the CDR3, the DNA is TGCGCCAGCAGCTTGGGAGTAGCGGGAGGGCTCGAGCAGTACTTC. The variable domain in full, with the rest retrieved from reference TRBV5-1 and TRBJ2-7, is KAGVTQTPRYLIKTRGQQVTLSCSPISGHRSVSWYQQTPGQGLQFLFEYFSETQRNKGNFPGRFSGRQFSNSRSEMNVSTLELGDSALYLCASSLGVAGGLEQYFGPGTRLTVT.

This chain connects TRBV18 to TRBJ2-1; possibly TRBD2 for D (5 bases). The CDR3 sequence is 15 residues long. From germline, CDR1 is KGHSH and CDR2 LQKENI. V was pared by 2 bases and J by 8 bases, with 16 bases between. This chain's CDR3 is CASSPTSGAGDEQFF. The CDR3 DNA is TGTGCCAGCTCACCAACGAGCGGAGCCGGGGATGAGCAGTTCTTC.

This chain joins TRBV5-4 and TRBJ2-1, with 11 bases aligning to TRBD2. Unmatched junction bases numbered 9, after V lost 4 bases and J lost 9 bases. CDR1 and CDR2 from the germline V gene are SGHNT and YYREEE (reference sequence). The CDR3 runs 15 residues. CDR3 sequence (DNA): TGTGCCAGCAGCCCAACTAGCGGGAGCTCTCGTGAGCAGTTCTTC. Translation: CASSPTSGSSREQFF.